Listed here is a single TCR beta chain. What it binds is not known. This sample is part of a study of regulatory T cells in long-lasting Graves disease. Study-level background: Newly diagnosed Graves' patients took antithyroid drugs under 3 months. General study results and limits: Persistent cases favored TRBV28, TRBJ1-2 and TRBJ2-5.

Arm-PCR with iRepertoire HTBI primers amplified the CDR3 regions for these TCR beta libraries. TCRdb analysed the multiplex PCR reads with MiXCR anew, one entry per CDR3 protein. The table includes 200,000 to 250,000 distinct CDR3 sequences, 15% to 20% detected once. Time point reported: newly diagnosed GD, antithyroid drugs for less than 3 months. There was RNA extracted from PBMCs, and the TCR library was made from it. Each patient gave around 8.1 milliliters of EDTA-anticoagulated peripheral blood. Germline loops: CDR1 SGHAT, CDR2 FQDESV (reference sequence). Unmatched junction bases numbered 0, after V lost 4 bases and J lost 6 bases. The CDR3 covers 13 residues. These same data were also listed under a study on T cells in Graves' hyperthyroidism and ophthalmopathy. That study adds: HTBI primers were used for first-round RT-PCR of the TCR CDR3.

Material: peripheral blood mononuclear cells (PBMCs), obtained at new diagnosis, from a patient treated with antithyroid drugs. J is TRBJ2-1 and V is TRBV11-1, with 10 positions matching TRBD1. The receptor comes from a young woman with Graves disease. The CDR3 is CASSWDRGNEQFF. In DNA, the CDR3 is TGTGCCAGCAGCTGGGACAGGGGCAATGAGCAGTTCTTC.